This entry concerns a single T cell receptor beta chain. Its antigen remains unidentified. These data are taken from a study of cytomegalovirus exposure and HLA in healthy donors. At the level of the study: Membership in the Caucasian-associated ancestry cluster was found for 65% to 85% of 300 to 500 genotyped donors.

Study results and caveats: A later analysis linked 15,000 to 20,000 TCR beta sequences to HLA alleles at 0.05 false discovery rate.

Primers: 60 Vbeta forward and 13 Jbeta reverse. This table comes from immunoSEQ multiplex PCR, and its TCRdb copy is limited to in-frame clones, with some not included. The sample records approximately 85,000 clones, 80% being singletons. The receptor comes from a man aged 25 to 40 in good health and CMV-seronegative. The material sequenced was PBMCs.

The CDR3 region is CASSPDATASSYNEQFF. As DNA, the CDR3 is TGTGCCAGCAGCCCCGACGCTACGGCTAGCTCCTACAATGAGCAGTTCTTC. The rearrangement uses TRBV7-8 and TRBJ2-1, with D unresolved. Trimming removed 5 bases at V and 0 bases at J, with 17 bases between. This CDR3 has 17 amino acids. CDR1 and CDR2 (germline): SGHVS, FQNEAQ.